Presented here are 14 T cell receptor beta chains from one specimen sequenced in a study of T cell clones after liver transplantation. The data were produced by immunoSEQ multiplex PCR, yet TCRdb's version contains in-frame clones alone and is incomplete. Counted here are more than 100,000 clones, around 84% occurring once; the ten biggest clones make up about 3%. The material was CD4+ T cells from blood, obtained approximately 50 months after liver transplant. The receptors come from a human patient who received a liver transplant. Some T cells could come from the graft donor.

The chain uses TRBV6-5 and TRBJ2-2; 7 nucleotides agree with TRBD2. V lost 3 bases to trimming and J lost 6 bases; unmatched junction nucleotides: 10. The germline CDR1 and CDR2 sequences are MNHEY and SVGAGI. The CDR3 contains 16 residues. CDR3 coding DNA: TGTGCCAGCAGTTATGACTCGGGGAGGGTCGCCGGGGAGCTGTTTTTT. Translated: CASSYDSGRVAGELFF.

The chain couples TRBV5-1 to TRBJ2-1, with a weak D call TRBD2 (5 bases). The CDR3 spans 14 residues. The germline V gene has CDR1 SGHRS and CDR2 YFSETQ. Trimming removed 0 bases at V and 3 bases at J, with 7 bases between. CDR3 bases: TGCGCCAGCAGCTTGGCCAGCGGCTACAATGAGCAGTTCTTC. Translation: CASSLASGYNEQFF.

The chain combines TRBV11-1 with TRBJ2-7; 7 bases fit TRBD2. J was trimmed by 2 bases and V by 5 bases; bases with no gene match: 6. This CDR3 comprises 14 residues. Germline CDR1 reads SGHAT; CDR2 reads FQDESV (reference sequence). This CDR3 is CASSTGTTPYEQYF. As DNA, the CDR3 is TGTGCCAGCAGCACGGGGACTACCCCCTACGAGCAGTACTTC.

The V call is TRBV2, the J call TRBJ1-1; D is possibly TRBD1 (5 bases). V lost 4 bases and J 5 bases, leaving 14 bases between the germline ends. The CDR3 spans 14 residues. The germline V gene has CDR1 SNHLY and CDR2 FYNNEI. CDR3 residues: CASSVVTGTTEAFF. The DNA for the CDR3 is TGTGCCAGCAGTGTTGTAACAGGTACTACTGAAGCTTTCTTT.

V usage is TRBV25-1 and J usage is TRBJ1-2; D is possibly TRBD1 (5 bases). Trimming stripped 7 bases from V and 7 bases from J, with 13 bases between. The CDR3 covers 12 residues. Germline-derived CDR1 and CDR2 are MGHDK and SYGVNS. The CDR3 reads CASTVGQGGYTF. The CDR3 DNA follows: TGTGCCAGCACCGTGGGGCAGGGTGGCTACACCTTC.

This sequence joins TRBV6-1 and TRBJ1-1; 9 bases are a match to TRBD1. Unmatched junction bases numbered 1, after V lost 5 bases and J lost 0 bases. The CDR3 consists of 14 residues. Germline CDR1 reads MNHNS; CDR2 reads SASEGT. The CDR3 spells CASSRDRVNTEAFF. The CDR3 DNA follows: TGTGCCAGCAGTAGGGACAGGGTGAACACTGAAGCTTTCTTT.

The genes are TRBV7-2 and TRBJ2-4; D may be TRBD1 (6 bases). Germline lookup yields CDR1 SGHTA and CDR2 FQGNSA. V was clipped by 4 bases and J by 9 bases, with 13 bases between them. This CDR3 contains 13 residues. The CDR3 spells CASSWGHRGIQYF. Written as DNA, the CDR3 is TGTGCCAGCAGCTGGGGACATAGGGGCATTCAGTACTTC.

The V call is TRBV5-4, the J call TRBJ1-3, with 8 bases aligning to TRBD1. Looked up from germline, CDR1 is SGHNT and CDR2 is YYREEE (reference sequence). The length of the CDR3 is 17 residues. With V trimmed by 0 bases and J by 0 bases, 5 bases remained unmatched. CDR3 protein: CASSLGGTGFSGNTIYF. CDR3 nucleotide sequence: TGTGCCAGCAGCTTGGGGGGGACAGGCTTCTCTGGAAACACCATATATTTT.

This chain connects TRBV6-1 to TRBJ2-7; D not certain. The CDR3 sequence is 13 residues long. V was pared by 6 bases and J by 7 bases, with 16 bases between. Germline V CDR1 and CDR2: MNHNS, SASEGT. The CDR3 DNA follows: TGTGCCAGCAGCCCAAAGCAGCGTCGGGAGCAGTACTTC. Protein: CASSPKQRREQYF.

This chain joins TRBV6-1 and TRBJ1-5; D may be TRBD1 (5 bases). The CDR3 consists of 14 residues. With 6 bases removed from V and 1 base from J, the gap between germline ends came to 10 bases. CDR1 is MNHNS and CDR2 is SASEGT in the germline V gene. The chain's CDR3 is CASRKGESNQPQHF. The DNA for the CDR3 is TGTGCCAGCAGGAAAGGGGAGAGCAATCAGCCCCAGCATTTT.

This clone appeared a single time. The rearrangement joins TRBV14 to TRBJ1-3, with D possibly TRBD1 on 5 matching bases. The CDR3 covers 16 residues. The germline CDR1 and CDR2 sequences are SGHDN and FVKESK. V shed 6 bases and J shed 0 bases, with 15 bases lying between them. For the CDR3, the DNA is TGTGCCAGCAGGCCCACAGGACTGAGCTCTGGAAACACCATATATTTT. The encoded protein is CASRPTGLSSGNTIYF. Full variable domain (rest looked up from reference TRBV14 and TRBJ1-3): EAGVTQFPSHSVIEKGQTVTLRCDPISGHDNLYWYRRVMGKEIKFLLHFVKESKQDESGMPNNRFLAERTGGTYSTLKVQPAELEDSGVYFCASRPTGLSSGNTIYFGEGSWLTVV.

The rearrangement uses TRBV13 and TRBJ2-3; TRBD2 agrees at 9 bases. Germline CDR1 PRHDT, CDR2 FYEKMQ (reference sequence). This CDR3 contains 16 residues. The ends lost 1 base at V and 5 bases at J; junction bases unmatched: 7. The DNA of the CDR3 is TGTGCCAGCAGCTTAGATGGCGGGGGGGCCGGAGATACGCAGTATTTT. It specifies CASSLDGGGAGDTQYF.

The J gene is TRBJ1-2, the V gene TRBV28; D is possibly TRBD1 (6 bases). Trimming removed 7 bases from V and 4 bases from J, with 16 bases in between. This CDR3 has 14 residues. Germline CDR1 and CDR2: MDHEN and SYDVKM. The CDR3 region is CASTGGSQVYGYTF. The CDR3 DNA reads TGTGCCAGCACCGGGGGCAGCCAAGTCTATGGCTACACCTTC.

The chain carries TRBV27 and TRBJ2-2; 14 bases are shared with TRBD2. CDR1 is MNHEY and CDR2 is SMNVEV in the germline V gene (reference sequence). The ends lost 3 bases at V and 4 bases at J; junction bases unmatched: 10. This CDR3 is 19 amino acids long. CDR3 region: CASSFQGTSGSMGTGELFF. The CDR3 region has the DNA TGTGCCAGCAGTTTTCAAGGGACTAGCGGGAGTATGGGCACCGGGGAGCTGTTTTTT.